This T cell receptor beta chain is drawn from a study of blood T cell repertoires in COVID-19. Data came from immunoSEQ multiplex PCR; TCRdb stores just in-frame clones and leaves some out. The sample has around 340,000 clones; 65% to 85% are singletons. The CDR3 is 12 amino acids. Trimming cost V 1 base and J 2 bases, with 2 bases left between them. Per germline, CDR1 LGHDT and CDR2 YNNKEL (reference sequence). The V and J genes are TRBV3-1 (or the pseudogene TRBV3-2) and TRBJ2-5; D unclear. This receptor was taken from a man aged 25 to 45 with active or convalescent COVID-19. The sample consisted of peripheral blood. The CDR3 coding sequence is TGTGCCAGCAGCCAAGTACAAGAGACCCAGTACTTC. Protein product: CASSQVQETQYF.